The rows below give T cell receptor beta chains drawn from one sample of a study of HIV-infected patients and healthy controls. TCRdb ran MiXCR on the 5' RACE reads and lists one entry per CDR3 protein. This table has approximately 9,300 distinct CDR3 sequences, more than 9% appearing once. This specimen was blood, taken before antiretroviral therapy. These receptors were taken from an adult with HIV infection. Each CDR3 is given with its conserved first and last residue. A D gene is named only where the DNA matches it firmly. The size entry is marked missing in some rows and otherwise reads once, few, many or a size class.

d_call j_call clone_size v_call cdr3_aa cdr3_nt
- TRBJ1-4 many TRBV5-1 CASSSGGSREKLFF TGCGCCAGCAGCAGCGGGGGTTCGCGGGAAAAACTGTTTTTT
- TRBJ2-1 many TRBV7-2 CASSLTLLAPYNEQFF TGTGCCAGCAGCTTAACTCTGCTAGCGCCATACAATGAGCAGTTCTTC
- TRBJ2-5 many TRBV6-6 CASSYLMWGEFQETQYF TGTGCCAGCAGTTACTTGATGTGGGGGGAATTCCAAGAGACCCAGTACTTC
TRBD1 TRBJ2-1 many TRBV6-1 CASSYPPGQGYNEQFF TGTGCCAGCAGTTACCCACCGGGACAGGGCTACAATGAGCAGTTCTTC
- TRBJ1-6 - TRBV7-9 CASSLVGPRGSPLHF TGTGCCAGCAGCTTAGTAGGTCCAAGGGGTTCACCCCTCCACTTT
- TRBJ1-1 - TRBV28 CASSLWTGNTEAFF TGTGCCAGCAGTTTATGGACGGGGAACACTGAAGCTTTCTTT
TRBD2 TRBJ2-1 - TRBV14 CASSQGGGRASYNEQFF TGTGCCAGCAGCCAAGGCGGCGGGAGGGCCTCCTACAATGAGCAGTTCTTC
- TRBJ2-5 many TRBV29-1 CSVQAGAETQYF TGCAGCGTTCAGGCAGGAGCAGAGACCCAGTACTTC
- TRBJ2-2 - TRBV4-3 CASSQEKFWRANGELFF TGCGCCAGCAGCCAAGAAAAGTTCTGGAGGGCGAACGGGGAGCTGTTTTTT
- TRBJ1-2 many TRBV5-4 CASSPGSTNYGYTF TGTGCCAGCAGCCCAGGGTCCACTAACTATGGCTACACCTTC
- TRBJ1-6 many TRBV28 CASRITRGMNSPLHF TGTGCCAGCAGGATAACCAGGGGAATGAATTCACCCCTCCACTTT
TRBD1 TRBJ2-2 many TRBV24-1 CATSRTGFADTGELFF TGTGCCACCAGTAGGACAGGGTTCGCTGACACCGGGGAGCTGTTTTTT
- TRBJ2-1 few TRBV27 CASSLDPSYNEQFF TGTGCCAGCAGTTTAGATCCTTCCTACAATGAGCAGTTCTTC
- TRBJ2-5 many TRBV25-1 CASSEFGGQETQYF TGTGCCAGCAGTGAATTCGGCGGCCAAGAGACCCAGTACTTC
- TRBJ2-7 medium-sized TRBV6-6 CASSYGLSEQYF TGTGCCAGCAGTTACGGTTTGAGTGAGCAGTACTTC
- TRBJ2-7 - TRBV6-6 CASSYSEGRNEQYF TGTGCCAGCAGTTACAGCGAGGGCCGCAACGAGCAGTACTTC
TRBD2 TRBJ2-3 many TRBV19 CASSIGGGGIATDTQYF TGTGCCAGTAGTATAGGTGGGGGGGGAATTGCCACAGATACGCAGTATTTT
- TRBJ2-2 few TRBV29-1 CSVEAGANTGELFF TGCAGCGTTGAGGCAGGGGCCAACACCGGGGAGCTGTTTTTT
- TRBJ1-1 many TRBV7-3 CASSLGMDTEAFF TGTGCCAGCAGCTTAGGGATGGACACTGAAGCTTTCTTT
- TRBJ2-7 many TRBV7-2 CASSLRPDEQYF TGTGCCAGCAGCTTACGCCCAGACGAGCAGTACTTC
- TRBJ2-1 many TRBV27 CASSLTAARGFFEQFF TGTGCCAGCAGTTTGACGGCAGCCCGGGGTTTTTTTGAGCAGTTCTTC
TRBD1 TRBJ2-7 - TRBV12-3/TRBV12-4 CASSLRDRATYEQYF TGTGCCAGCAGTTTACGAGACAGGGCCACCTACGAGCAGTACTTC
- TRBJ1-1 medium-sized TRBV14 CASSQETGDMAFF TGTGCCAGCAGCCAAGAAACCGGTGATATGGCTTTCTTT
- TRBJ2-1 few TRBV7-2 CASSGGSYNEQFF TGTGCCAGCAGCGGCGGAAGCTACAATGAGCAGTTCTTC
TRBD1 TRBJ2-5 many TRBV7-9 CASSSFDRGIETQYF TGTGCCAGCAGCTCCTTCGACAGGGGGATAGAGACCCAGTACTTC
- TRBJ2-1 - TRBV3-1 CASSPSGHLYNEWFF TGTGCCAGCAGCCCTTCGGGACATCTTTACAATGAGTGGTTCTTC
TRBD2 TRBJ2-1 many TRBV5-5 CASSLRVGGRDNEQFF TGTGCCAGCAGCTTGAGAGTCGGGGGGAGGGACAATGAGCAGTTCTTC
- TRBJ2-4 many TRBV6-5 CASSRLVAKNIQYF TGTGCCAGCAGCCGGTTGGTGGCCAAAAACATTCAGTACTTC
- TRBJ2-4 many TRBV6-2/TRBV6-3 CASSHITGIVVDIQYF TGTGCCAGCAGCCACATTACAGGGATCGTGGTGGACATTCAGTACTTC
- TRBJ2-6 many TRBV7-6 CASSISGANVLTF TGTGCCAGTAGCATCTCTGGGGCCAACGTCCTGACTTTC
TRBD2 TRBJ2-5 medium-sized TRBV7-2 CASSSREGQETQYF TGTGCCAGCAGCTCACGGGAGGGCCAAGAGACCCAGTACTTC
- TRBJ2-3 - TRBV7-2 CASSLGGIMVDTQYF TGTGCCAGCAGCTTAGGCGGGATCATGGTGGATACGCAGTATTTT
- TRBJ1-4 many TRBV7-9 CASSFTGTSHEKLFF TGTGCCAGCAGCTTTACCGGGACAAGCCATGAAAAACTGTTTTTT
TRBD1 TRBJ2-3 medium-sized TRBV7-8 CASSLEGQTTDTQYF TGTGCCAGCAGCTTAGAGGGACAGACCACAGATACGCAGTATTTT
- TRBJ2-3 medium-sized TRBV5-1 CASSFTDTQYF TGCGCCAGCAGCTTCACAGATACGCAGTATTTT
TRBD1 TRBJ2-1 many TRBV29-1 CSVERGTGEVF TGCAGCGTTGAACGGGGGACAGGGGAGGTCTTC
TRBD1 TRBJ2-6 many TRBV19 CASSTRQGPGANVLTF TGTGCCAGTAGTACGCGACAGGGACCCGGGGCCAACGTCCTGACTTTC